The entry that follows covers one T cell receptor beta chain sequence. CDR3 length: 16 residues. Trimming stripped 4 bases from V and 3 bases from J, with 18 bases between. Germline V CDR1 and CDR2: SGHTA, FQGNSA. Constant-region reverse primers amplified full-length variable regions, followed by semi-nested Nested Universal Primer A PCR. MiXCR was run by TCRdb on the 5' RACE reads, yielding one entry per CDR3 protein. There are 50,000 to 75,000 distinct CDR3 sequences in the sample; 20% to 25% occur only once, and just under 3% lies in the top ten. The sequenced material came from memory CD4+ T cells sorted from a lymph node. Subset indicated: memory CD4+ T cells, CD4+CD45RO+CD25-. This TCR came from a female donor with breast cancer. The rearrangement links TRBV7-2 to TRBJ1-2; weak D call: TRBD1 (6 bases). The CDR3 here is CASSSQPGRGDYGYTF. The CDR3 bases are TGTGCCAGCAGCTCCCAACCTGGAAGGGGGGACTATGGCTACACCTTC.